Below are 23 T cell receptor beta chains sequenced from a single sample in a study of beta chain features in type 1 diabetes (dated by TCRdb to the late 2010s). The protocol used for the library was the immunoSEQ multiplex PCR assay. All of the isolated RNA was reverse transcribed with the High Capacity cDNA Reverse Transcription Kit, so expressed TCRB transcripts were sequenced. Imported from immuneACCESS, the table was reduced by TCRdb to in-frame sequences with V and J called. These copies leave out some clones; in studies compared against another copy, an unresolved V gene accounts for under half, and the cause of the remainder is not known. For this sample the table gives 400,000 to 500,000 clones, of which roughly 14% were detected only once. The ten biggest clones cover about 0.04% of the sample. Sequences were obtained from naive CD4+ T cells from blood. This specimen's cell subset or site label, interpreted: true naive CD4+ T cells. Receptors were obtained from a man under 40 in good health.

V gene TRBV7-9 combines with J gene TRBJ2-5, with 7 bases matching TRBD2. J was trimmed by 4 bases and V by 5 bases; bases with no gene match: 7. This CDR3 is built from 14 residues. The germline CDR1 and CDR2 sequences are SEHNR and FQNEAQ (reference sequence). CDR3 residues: CASSQERDLETQYF. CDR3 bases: TGTGCCAGCAGCCAGGAGCGGGACTTAGAGACCCAGTACTTC. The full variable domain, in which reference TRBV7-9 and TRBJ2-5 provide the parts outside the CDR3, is DTGVSQNPRHKITKRGQNVTFRCDPISEHNRLYWYRQTLGQGPEFLTYFQNEAQLEKSRLLSDRFSAERPKGSFSTLEIQRTEQGDSAMYLCASSQERDLETQYFGPGTRLLVL.

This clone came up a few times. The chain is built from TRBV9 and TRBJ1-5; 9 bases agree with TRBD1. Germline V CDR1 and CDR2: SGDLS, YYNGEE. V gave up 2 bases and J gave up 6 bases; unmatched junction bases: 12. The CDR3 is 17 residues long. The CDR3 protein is CASSVGQGDRDAQPQHF. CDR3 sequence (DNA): TGTGCCAGCAGCGTTGGCCAGGGGGACAGGGATGCTCAGCCCCAGCATTTT. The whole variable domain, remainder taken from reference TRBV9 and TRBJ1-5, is DSGVTQTPKHLITATGQRVTLRCSPRSGDLSVYWYQQSLDQGLQFLIQYYNGEERAKGNILERFSAQQFPDLHSELNLSSLELGDSALYFCASSVGQGDRDAQPQHFGDGTRLSIL.

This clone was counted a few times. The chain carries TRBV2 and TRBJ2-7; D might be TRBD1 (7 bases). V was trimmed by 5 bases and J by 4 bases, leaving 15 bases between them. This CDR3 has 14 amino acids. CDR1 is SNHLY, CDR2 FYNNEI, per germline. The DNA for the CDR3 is TGTGCCAGCAGTCCCGAGACAGGGAGGTACGAGCAGTACTTC. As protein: CASSPETGRYEQYF.

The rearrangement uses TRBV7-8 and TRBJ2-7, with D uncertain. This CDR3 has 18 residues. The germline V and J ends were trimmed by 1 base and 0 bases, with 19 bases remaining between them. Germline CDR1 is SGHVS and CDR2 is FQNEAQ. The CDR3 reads CASSLDRLRADSSYEQYV. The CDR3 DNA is TGTGCCAGCAGCTTAGATAGGCTCCGGGCCGATAGCTCCTACGAGCAGTACGTC.

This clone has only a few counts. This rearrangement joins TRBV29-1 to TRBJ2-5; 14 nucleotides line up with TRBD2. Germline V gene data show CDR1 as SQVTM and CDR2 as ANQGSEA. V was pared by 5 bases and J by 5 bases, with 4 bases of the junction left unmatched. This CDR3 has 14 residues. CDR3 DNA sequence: TGCAGCGTTCGTGGACTAGCGGGAGGTGAGACCCAGTACTTC. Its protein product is CSVRGLAGGETQYF.

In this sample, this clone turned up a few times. CDR3 amino acids: CASSLYNTDTQYF. CDR3 DNA: TGTGCCAGCAGCCTTTATAACACAGATACGCAGTATTTT. J is TRBJ2-3 and V is TRBV5-4; D ambiguous. CDR1 is SGHNT, CDR2 YYREEE, per germline (reference sequence). V lost 4 bases and J 2 bases, leaving 8 bases between the germline ends. CDR3 length equals 13 residues.

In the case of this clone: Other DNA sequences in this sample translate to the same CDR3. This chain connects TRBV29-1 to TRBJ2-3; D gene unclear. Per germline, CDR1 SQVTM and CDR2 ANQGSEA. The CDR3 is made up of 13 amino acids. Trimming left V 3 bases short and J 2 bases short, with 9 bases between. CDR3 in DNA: TGCAGCGTTGACCCCCAGCCCACAGATACGCAGTATTTT. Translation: CSVDPQPTDTQYF.

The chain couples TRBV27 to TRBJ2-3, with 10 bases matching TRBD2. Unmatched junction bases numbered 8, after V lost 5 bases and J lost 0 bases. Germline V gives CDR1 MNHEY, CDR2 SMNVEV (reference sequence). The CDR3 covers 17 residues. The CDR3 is CASSTVGLARSTDTQYF. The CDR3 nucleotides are TGTGCCAGCAGTACCGTGGGACTAGCGAGAAGCACAGATACGCAGTATTTT.

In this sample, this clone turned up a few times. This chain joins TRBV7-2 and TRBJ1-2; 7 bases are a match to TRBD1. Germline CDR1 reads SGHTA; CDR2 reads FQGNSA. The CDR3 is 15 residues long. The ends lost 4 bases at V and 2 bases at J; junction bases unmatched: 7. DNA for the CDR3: TGTGCCAGCAGCTCCAGGGACAGCAGAAACTATGGCTACACCTTC. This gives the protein CASSSRDSRNYGYTF.

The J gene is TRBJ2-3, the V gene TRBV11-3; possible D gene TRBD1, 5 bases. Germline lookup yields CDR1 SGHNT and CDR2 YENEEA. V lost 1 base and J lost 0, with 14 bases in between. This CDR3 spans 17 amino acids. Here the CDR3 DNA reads TGTGCCAGCAGCTTAGGTCCCCTAGGGGCTAGCACAGATACGCAGTATTTT. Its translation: CASSLGPLGASTDTQYF.

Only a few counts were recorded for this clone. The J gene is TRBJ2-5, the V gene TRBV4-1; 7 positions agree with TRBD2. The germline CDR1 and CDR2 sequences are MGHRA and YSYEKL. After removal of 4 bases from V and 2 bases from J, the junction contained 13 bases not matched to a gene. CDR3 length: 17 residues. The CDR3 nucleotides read TGCGCCAGCAGCCGAGGATCACATTGGGACTATCAAGAGACCCAGTACTTC. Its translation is CASSRGSHWDYQETQYF.

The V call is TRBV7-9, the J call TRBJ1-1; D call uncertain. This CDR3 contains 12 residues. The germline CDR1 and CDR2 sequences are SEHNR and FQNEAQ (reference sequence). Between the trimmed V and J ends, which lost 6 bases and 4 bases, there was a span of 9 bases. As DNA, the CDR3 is TGTGCCAGCAGTCCAATGGGCACTGAAGCTTTCTTT. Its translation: CASSPMGTEAFF.

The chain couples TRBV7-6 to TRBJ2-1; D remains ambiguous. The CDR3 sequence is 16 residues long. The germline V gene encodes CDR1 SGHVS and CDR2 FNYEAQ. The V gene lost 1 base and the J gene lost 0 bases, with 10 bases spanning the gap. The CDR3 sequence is CASSLGPRASYNEQFF. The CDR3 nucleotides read TGTGCCAGCAGCTTAGGGCCGCGCGCCTCCTACAATGAGCAGTTCTTC.

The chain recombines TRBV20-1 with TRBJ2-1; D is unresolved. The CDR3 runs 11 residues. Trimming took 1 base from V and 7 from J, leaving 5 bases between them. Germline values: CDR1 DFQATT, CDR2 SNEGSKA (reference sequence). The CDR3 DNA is TGCAGTGCTAGAGTCTGGAATGAGCAGTTCTTC. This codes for CSARVWNEQFF.

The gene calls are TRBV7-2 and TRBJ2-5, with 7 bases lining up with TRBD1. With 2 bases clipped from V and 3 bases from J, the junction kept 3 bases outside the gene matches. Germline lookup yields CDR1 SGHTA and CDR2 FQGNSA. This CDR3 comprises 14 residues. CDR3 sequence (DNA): TGTGCCAGCAGCTTACAGGGGGTGAAAGAGACCCAGTACTTC. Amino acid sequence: CASSLQGVKETQYF.

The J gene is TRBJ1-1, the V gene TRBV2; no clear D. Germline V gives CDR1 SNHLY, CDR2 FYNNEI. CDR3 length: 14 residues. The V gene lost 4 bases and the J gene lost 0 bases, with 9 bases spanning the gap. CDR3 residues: CASSVERMNTEAFF. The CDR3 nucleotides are TGTGCCAGCAGTGTGGAGCGAATGAACACTGAAGCTTTCTTT. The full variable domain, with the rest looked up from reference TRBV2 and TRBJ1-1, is EPEVTQTPSHQVTQMGQEVILRCVPISNHLYFYWYRQILGQKVEFLVSFYNNEISEKSEIFDDQFSVERPDGSNFTLKIRSTKLEDSAMYFCASSVERMNTEAFFGQGTRLTVV.

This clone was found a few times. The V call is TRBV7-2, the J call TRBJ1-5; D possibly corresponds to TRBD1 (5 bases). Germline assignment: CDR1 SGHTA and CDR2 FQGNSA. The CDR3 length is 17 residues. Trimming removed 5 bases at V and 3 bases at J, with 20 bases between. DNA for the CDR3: TGTGCCAGCAGCGAAGGAAGGAGGGGCGGCCTCAATCAGCCCCAGCATTTT. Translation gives CASSEGRRGGLNQPQHF. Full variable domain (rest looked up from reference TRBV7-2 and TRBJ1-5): GAGVSQSPSNKVTEKGKDVELRCDPISGHTALYWYRQSLGQGLEFLIYFQGNSAPDKSGLPSDRFSAERTGGSVSTLTIQRTQQEDSAVYLCASSEGRRGGLNQPQHFGDGTRLSIL.

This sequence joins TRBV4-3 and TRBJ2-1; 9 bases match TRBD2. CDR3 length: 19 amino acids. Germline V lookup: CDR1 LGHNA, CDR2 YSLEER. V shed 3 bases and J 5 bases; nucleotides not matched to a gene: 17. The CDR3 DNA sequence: TGCGCCAGCAGCCACCAGGTCGGTGTTGTAGCGGGAGTAAACAATGAGCAGTTCTTC. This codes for CASSHQVGVVAGVNNEQFF.

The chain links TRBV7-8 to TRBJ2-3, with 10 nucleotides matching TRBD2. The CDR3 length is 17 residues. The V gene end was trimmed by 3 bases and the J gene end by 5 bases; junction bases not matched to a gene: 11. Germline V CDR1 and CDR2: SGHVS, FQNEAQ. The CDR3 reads CASSFRTSGSRVDTQYF. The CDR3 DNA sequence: TGTGCCAGCAGCTTCAGGACTAGCGGTTCTAGGGTAGATACGCAGTATTTT.

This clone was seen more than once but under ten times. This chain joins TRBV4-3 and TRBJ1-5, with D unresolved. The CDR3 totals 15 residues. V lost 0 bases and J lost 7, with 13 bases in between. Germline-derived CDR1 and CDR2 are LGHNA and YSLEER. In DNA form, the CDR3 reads TGCGCCAGCAGCCAAGAAAGTAAAGGGCGCCAGCCCCAGCATTTT. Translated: CASSQESKGRQPQHF.

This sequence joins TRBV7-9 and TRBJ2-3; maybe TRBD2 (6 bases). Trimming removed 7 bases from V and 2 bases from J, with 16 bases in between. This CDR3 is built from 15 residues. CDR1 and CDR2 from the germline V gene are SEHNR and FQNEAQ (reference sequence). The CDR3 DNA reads TGTGCCAGCACCCCGTCCGGGGGAACCACAGATACGCAGTATTTT. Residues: CASTPSGGTTDTQYF. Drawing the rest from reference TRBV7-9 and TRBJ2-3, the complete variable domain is DTGVSQNPRHKITKRGQNVTFRCDPISEHNRLYWYRQTLGQGPEFLTYFQNEAQLEKSRLLSDRFSAERPKGSFSTLEIQRTEQGDSAMYLCASTPSGGTTDTQYFGPGTRLTVL.

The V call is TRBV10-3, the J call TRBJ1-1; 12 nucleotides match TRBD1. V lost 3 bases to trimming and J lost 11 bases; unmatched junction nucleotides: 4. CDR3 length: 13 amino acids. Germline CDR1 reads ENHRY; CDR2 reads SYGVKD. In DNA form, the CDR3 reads TGTGCCATCAGTGAAGGGACAGGGGGCCGGGCTTTCTTT. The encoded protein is CAISEGTGGRAFF.

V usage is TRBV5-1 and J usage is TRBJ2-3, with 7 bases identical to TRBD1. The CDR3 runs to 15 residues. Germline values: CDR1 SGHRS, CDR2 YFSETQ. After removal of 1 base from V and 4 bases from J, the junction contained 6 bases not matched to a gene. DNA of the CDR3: TGCGCCAGCAGCTTGACAGGGGCTTCGTCAGATACGCAGTATTTT. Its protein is CASSLTGASSDTQYF.